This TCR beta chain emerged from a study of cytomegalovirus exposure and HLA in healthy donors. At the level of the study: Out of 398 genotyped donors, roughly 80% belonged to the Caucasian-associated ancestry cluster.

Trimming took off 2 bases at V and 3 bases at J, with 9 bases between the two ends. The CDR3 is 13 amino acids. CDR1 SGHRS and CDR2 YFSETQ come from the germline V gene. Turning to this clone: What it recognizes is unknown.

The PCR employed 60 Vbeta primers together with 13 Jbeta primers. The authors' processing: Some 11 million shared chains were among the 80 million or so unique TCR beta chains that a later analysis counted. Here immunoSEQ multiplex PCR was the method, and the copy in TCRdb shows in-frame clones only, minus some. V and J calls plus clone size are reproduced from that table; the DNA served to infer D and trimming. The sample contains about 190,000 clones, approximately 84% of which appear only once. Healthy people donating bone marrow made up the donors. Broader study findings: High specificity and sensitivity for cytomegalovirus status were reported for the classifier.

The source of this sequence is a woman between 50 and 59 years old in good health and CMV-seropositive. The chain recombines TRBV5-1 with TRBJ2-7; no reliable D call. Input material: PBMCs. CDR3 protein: CASSFEASYEQYF. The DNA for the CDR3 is TGCGCCAGCAGCTTTGAGGCCAGCTACGAGCAGTACTTC.